Listed below are T cell receptor beta chains from one sample, sequenced in a study of CD8 T cells in Susac syndrome. TCRdb called the immunoSEQ multiplex PCR reads again in MiXCR, with one record for every CDR3 protein. The sample yields approximately 200,000 distinct CDR3 sequences, 95% seen once. Sequencing was carried out using CD4+ T cells from PBMCs. These receptors came from a human donor with multiple sclerosis. The CDR3 runs from the conserved cysteine through the conserved F or W. A D gene is named only where the DNA matches it firmly. A row's size may be missing; if present it is once, few, many or a size class.

size: .; V: TRBV9; length: 16; J: TRBJ2-7; D: TRBD1; CDR3: CASSVGPAGGSAEQYF; DNA: TGTGCCAGCAGCGTAGGTCCCGCAGGGGGATCTGCGGAGCAGTACTTC
size: .; V: TRBV6-6; length: 14; J: TRBJ2-1; D: TRBD2; CDR3: CASSYGRGGYEQFF; DNA: TGTGCCAGCAGTTACGGGCGGGGGGGCTATGAGCAGTTCTTC
size: once; V: TRBV30; length: 15; J: TRBJ1-6; D: .; CDR3: CACKAKSSYNSPLHF; DNA: TGTGCCTGCAAAGCCAAGAGCTCCTATAATTCACCCCTCCACTTT
size: .; V: TRBV12-3/TRBV12-4; length: 14; J: TRBJ1-2; D: TRBD1; CDR3: CASRGQGGGYGYTF; DNA: TGTGCCAGCAGGGGACAGGGGGGAGGCTATGGCTACACCTTC
size: .; V: TRBV6-6; length: 14; J: TRBJ1-2; D: .; CDR3: CASSYSPTESGYTF; DNA: TGTGCCAGCAGTTACTCTCCTACAGAATCCGGCTACACCTTC
size: .; V: TRBV18; length: 13; J: TRBJ1-2; D: .; CDR3: CASSPSGTLGSTF; DNA: TGTGCCAGCTCACCAAGTGGAACCTTGGGTTCCACCTTC
size: .; V: TRBV6-5; length: 14; J: TRBJ1-2; D: .; CDR3: CASSPQGRAAASRF; DNA: TGTGCCAGCAGCCCCCAGGGAAGGGCGGCGGCGAGCCGCTTC
size: .; V: TRBV3-1; length: 18; J: TRBJ2-5; D: .; CDR3: CASSQVSLWGRHQETQYF; DNA: TGTGCCAGCAGCCAAGTTTCTTTATGGGGCAGGCACCAAGAGACCCAGTACTTC
size: .; V: TRBV6-1; length: 16; J: TRBJ1-2; D: TRBD1; CDR3: CASSEALGQGGYGYTF; DNA: TGTGCCAGCAGTGAAGCCCTGGGACAGGGCGGCTATGGCTACACCTTC
size: .; V: TRBV5-1; length: 13; J: TRBJ1-1; D: .; CDR3: CASSVPPNTEAFF; DNA: TGCGCCAGCAGCGTACCACCGAACACTGAAGCTTTCTTT
size: .; V: TRBV6-6; length: 14; J: TRBJ1-1; D: .; CDR3: CASSPNGGTTEAFF; DNA: TGTGCCAGCAGCCCGAACGGGGGAACCACTGAAGCTTTCTTT
size: .; V: TRBV28; length: 13; J: TRBJ1-6; D: .; CDR3: CASIGQNNSPLHF; DNA: TGTGCCAGCATAGGACAGAATAATTCACCCCTCCACTTT
size: .; V: TRBV20-1; length: 17; J: TRBJ1-2; D: .; CDR3: CSARDNGARARLYGYTF; DNA: TGCAGTGCTAGAGATAATGGGGCGCGGGCCCGACTCTATGGCTACACCTTC
size: .; V: TRBV7-2; length: 15; J: TRBJ1-1; D: .; CDR3: CASSLGWGLNTEAFF; DNA: TGTGCCAGCAGCTTAGGATGGGGGTTGAACACTGAAGCTTTCTTT
size: .; V: TRBV2; length: 17; J: TRBJ1-2; D: .; CDR3: CASTGPATARGIYGYTF; DNA: TGTGCCAGCACCGGCCCTGCGACGGCCCGCGGGATCTATGGCTACACCTTC
size: .; V: TRBV20-1; length: 14; J: TRBJ1-2; D: TRBD1; CDR3: CSARAPGTGIGYTF; DNA: TGCAGTGCTAGAGCACCGGGGACAGGGATCGGCTACACCTTC
size: .; V: TRBV29-1; length: 12; J: TRBJ2-5; D: .; CDR3: CSVGTTQETQYF; DNA: TGCAGCGTCGGGACCACACAAGAGACCCAGTACTTC
size: .; V: TRBV28; length: 15; J: TRBJ1-2; D: TRBD1; CDR3: CAIRPGQVGSYGYTF; DNA: TGTGCCATTCGACCGGGACAGGTGGGCTCCTATGGCTACACCTTC
size: .; V: TRBV20-1; length: 15; J: TRBJ2-5; D: .; CDR3: CSAYTTREWQETQYF; DNA: TGCAGTGCTTACACGACTAGAGAATGGCAAGAGACCCAGTACTTC
size: once; V: TRBV29-1; length: 15; J: TRBJ1-4; D: .; CDR3: CSVGAGGTRNEKLFF; DNA: TGCAGCGTTGGAGCTGGGGGGACAAGGAACGAAAAACTGTTTTTT
size: few; V: TRBV7-2; length: 15; J: TRBJ2-3; D: TRBD2; CDR3: CASSSSGGRTDTQYF; DNA: TGTGCCAGCAGCTCCTCGGGGGGGCGCACAGATACGCAGTATTTT
size: .; V: TRBV5-1; length: 14; J: TRBJ2-3; D: .; CDR3: CASSWGGSTDTQYF; DNA: TGCGCCAGCAGCTGGGGCGGGAGCACAGATACGCAGTATTTT
size: .; V: TRBV14; length: 15; J: TRBJ2-5; D: .; CDR3: CASSHRTPMQETQYF; DNA: TGTGCCAGCAGTCATCGCACACCAATGCAAGAGACCCAGTACTTC
size: .; V: TRBV18; length: 15; J: TRBJ1-1; D: TRBD1; CDR3: CASSPRTGANTEAFF; DNA: TGTGCCAGCTCACCTCGGACAGGGGCGAACACTGAAGCTTTCTTT
size: once; V: TRBV5-6; length: 16; J: TRBJ1-2; D: TRBD1; CDR3: CASSGGQSGLYYGYTF; DNA: TGTGCCAGCAGCGGGGGACAGAGTGGGCTCTACTATGGCTACACCTTC
size: .; V: TRBV30; length: 14; J: TRBJ1-1; D: TRBD1; CDR3: CAWTGQTMYTEAFF; DNA: TGTGCCTGGACGGGACAGACGATGTACACTGAAGCTTTCTTT
size: .; V: TRBV20-1; length: 14; J: TRBJ1-1; D: .; CDR3: CSAREAYMNTEAFF; DNA: TGCAGTGCGAGGGAGGCATACATGAACACTGAAGCTTTCTTT
size: once; V: TRBV3-1; length: 15; J: TRBJ1-2; D: .; CDR3: CASSQQGSFGYGYTF; DNA: TGTGCCAGCAGTCAACAAGGCTCTTTCGGCTATGGCTACACCTTC
size: .; V: TRBV6-5; length: 15; J: TRBJ1-6; D: .; CDR3: CASSYGGTTNSPLHF; DNA: TGTGCCAGCAGTTACGGGGGGACGACGAATTCACCCCTCCACTTT
size: .; V: TRBV4-2; length: 14; J: TRBJ2-7; D: .; CDR3: CASSQGSGSYEQYF; DNA: TGTGCCAGCAGCCAAGGCTCGGGTTCCTACGAGCAGTACTTC
size: .; V: TRBV20-1; length: 16; J: TRBJ2-2; D: .; CDR3: CSAREATRQHTGELFF; DNA: TGCAGTGCTAGAGAGGCGACGAGACAACACACCGGGGAGCTGTTTTTT
size: .; V: TRBV7-9; length: 15; J: TRBJ2-1; D: .; CDR3: CASSLEGGPYNEQFF; DNA: TGTGCCAGCAGCTTAGAGGGGGGGCCCTACAATGAGCAGTTCTTC
size: .; V: TRBV12-3/TRBV12-4; length: 15; J: TRBJ2-1; D: .; CDR3: CASSSPRAPGDEQFF; DNA: TGTGCCAGCAGTTCCCCCCGAGCCCCGGGCGATGAGCAGTTCTTC
size: .; V: TRBV20-1; length: 14; J: TRBJ2-2; D: .; CDR3: CSAPGTTNTGELFF; DNA: TGCAGTGCCCCCGGGACCACAAACACCGGGGAGCTGTTTTTT
size: .; V: TRBV30; length: 13; J: TRBJ2-1; D: TRBD2; CDR3: CAWRQRGTDEQFF; DNA: TGTGCCTGGAGGCAGCGGGGGACCGATGAGCAGTTCTTC